The rows below give T cell receptor beta chains drawn from one sample of a study of T cell repertoires in cytomegalovirus infection. Each CDR3 protein gets one entry after TCRdb re-called the reads with MiXCR. There are about 240,000 distinct CDR3 sequences in the sample; roughly an eighth occur only once, and approximately 1.6% lies in the top ten. Material: PBMCs. The receptors derive from a human donor in good health (CMV status not recorded). Some clones in this sample may be carry-over from other donors' samples. CDR3s include the opening cysteine and the closing phenylalanine or tryptophan. Each record gives: J gene, V gene, D gene, CDR3 protein. A D gene is named only where the DNA matches it firmly.

TRBJ2-1	TRBV19	TRBD2	CASSSHGLAGEGQAEFF
TRBJ1-5	TRBV7-9	-	CASSPGDQPQHF
TRBJ2-2	TRBV29-1	-	CSVGWQGGTGELFF
TRBJ2-1	TRBV11-2	-	CASSLDSDLQGGEQFF
TRBJ1-2	TRBV14	-	CASSHLRGGYTF
TRBJ1-5	TRBV5-6	-	CASSLGQLSPQPQHF
TRBJ2-7	TRBV20-1	TRBD1	CSAGRETGVYEQYF
TRBJ1-2	TRBV7-3	TRBD1	CASSFPGQGATGYTF
TRBJ2-7	TRBV28	TRBD1	CASSAPLSGQSYEQYF
TRBJ2-3	TRBV7-2	TRBD2	CASSSGLAGANPDTQYF
TRBJ2-2	TRBV6-4	-	CASSAQATNTGELFF
TRBJ2-3	TRBV7-6	-	CASSPVTIYYTQYF
TRBJ1-6	TRBV6-1	-	CASRQGLRSPLHF
TRBJ2-7	TRBV18	-	CASSPREKLEQYF
TRBJ2-3	TRBV4-2	-	CASSQEARPRVDTQYF
TRBJ1-6	TRBV6-5	TRBD1	CASSYSIGTGGSPLHF
TRBJ2-3	TRBV7-2	TRBD2	CASSPRGSGNPTDTQYF
TRBJ1-1	TRBV6-6	TRBD1	CASRPGTGGGTEAFF